This T cell receptor beta chain was sequenced during a study of CD8+ T cells in alopecia areata. Across the study: Transfer of skin from roughly 6-12-month-old C3H/HeJ graft donors with spontaneous alopecia was made to approximately 7-11-week-old female C3H/HeJ mice. Findings and caveats of the study: Although TCR sharing was seen in mice, sharing across patients was less clear, possibly for HLA-related reasons. Scalp data also include sequences from resident alphabeta T cells of normal skin.

Regarding this clone: What it binds is not known. Gene names and germline match the mouse.

As the sequencing template, cDNA was produced by extracting RNA and reverse transcribing it. TCRdb keeps only in-frame clones here, not all; method: immunoSEQ multiplex PCR. This sample comprises over 100,000 clones, none seen once only. This clonotype originated in a C3H/HeJ mouse with alopecia areata. Mice of this strain are of MHC haplotype H2-k. Sequenced sample: lesional skin.

The sequenced CDR3 bases are TGTGCCAGCGGTGAATGGGGACAGGGTCAAGAC. This translates into CASGEWGQGQD. The full-length CDR3 reads as CASGEWGQGQDTQYF. The chain couples TRBV13-2 to TRBJ2-5; 9 bases fit TRBD1. The read ends 4 residues shy of where the CDR3 ends; the end is completed using the germline J gene. Germline CDR1 NNHNN, CDR2 SYGAGS (reference sequence). The V segment lost 2 bases and the J segment 3 bases; nucleotides outside the gene matches: 4. The CDR3 runs 15 residues.